A selection of T cell receptor beta chains follows, all from one sample in a study of blood T cell repertoires in COVID-19. Clones were sequenced by immunoSEQ multiplex PCR, and TCRdb holds only the in-frame ones, with some missing. The sample records around 60,000 clones, about 93% being singletons. Sample: peripheral blood. These receptors were obtained from an elderly woman with active COVID-19. Each CDR3 is given with its conserved first and last residue. Fields, in order: D gene, V gene, clone size, J gene, CDR3 length, CDR3 DNA, CDR3 protein. The D gene is left open where the match is weak. Rows may omit the clone size; those that give it use once, few, many or a size class.

.	TRBV19	.	TRBJ1-1	14	TGTGCCAGTAGAGAAGAGGAGGGGAACACTGAAGCTTTCTTT	CASREEEGNTEAFF
.	TRBV29-1	.	TRBJ1-2	13	TGCAGAATCCTGGGGCCAACGGGGGTTGGCTACACCTTC	CRILGPTGVGYTF
.	TRBV7-9	few	TRBJ2-5	14	TGTGCCAGCAGCTCCCAGGGGACCCAGGAGACCCAGTACTTC	CASSSQGTQETQYF
TRBD1	TRBV24-1	once	TRBJ2-5	15	TGTGCCACCAGTGATCGCAACAGGGGGCGAGAGACCCAGTACTTC	CATSDRNRGRETQYF
.	TRBV5-4	.	TRBJ2-4	13	TGTGCCAGCAGCCTTAGTGAGCAAAACATTCAGTACTTC	CASSLSEQNIQYF
TRBD1	TRBV5-5	few	TRBJ1-6	15	TGTGCCAGCAGCTTGGCTGGGACAGGGTGGAGTGTCCTCCACTTT	CASSLAGTGWSVLHF
TRBD1	TRBV28	.	TRBJ1-4	15	TGTGCCAGCAGTATCGGGACAGGGTTCGGGGAAAAACTGTTTTTT	CASSIGTGFGEKLFF
.	TRBV5-1	.	TRBJ1-2	14	TGCGCCAGCACCCGGGAGGAATTGAACTATGGCTACACCTTC	CASTREELNYGYTF
.	TRBV11-2	once	TRBJ2-7	16	TGTGCCAGCAGCCGACCCTACCCAGGCACATTTTACGAGCAGTACTTC	CASSRPYPGTFYEQYF
TRBD2	TRBV30	once	TRBJ2-5	14	TGTGCCTGGACAGCGGGAGGGCCGGGGGAGACCCAGTACTTC	CAWTAGGPGETQYF
TRBD2	TRBV15	.	TRBJ2-1	23	TGTGCCACCAGCAGAGATCTCTACCCCGGGACTAGCGGGAGTATAGTAACCTACAATGAGCAGTTCTTC	CATSRDLYPGTSGSIVTYNEQFF
TRBD2	TRBV20-1	.	TRBJ2-2	14	TGCAGTGCTAGTAACGGGGGGGAAGCCGGGGAGCTGTTTTTT	CSASNGGEAGELFF
TRBD2	TRBV19	few	TRBJ2-4	15	TGTGCCAGTAGCTCCACTCGGGGGGGTAGGGGCATTCAGTACTTC	CASSSTRGGRGIQYF
.	TRBV19	.	TRBJ2-5	16	TGTGCCAGTAGTAGTATAAGGACACCCGGGAGAGAGACCCAGTACTTC	CASSSIRTPGRETQYF
TRBD1	TRBV20-1	once	TRBJ1-1	14	TGCAGTGCTAGTAGGGGACAGATGAACACTGAAGCTTTCTTT	CSASRGQMNTEAFF
TRBD1	TRBV2	.	TRBJ2-2	15	TGTGCCAGCAGTGAAGTCCCAGGGGGAAACGGGGAGCTGTTTTTT	CASSEVPGGNGELFF
.	TRBV5-1	.	TRBJ1-1	17	TGCGCCAGCAGCTTGGATGGTGTGGGCAGGGGGAACACTGAAGCTTTCTTT	CASSLDGVGRGNTEAFF
TRBD1	TRBV28	.	TRBJ1-1	16	TGTGCCAGCAGTTCGAACAGGGGTGGGGGCAACACTGAAGCTTTCTTT	CASSSNRGGGNTEAFF
.	TRBV29-1	.	TRBJ2-1	12	TGCAGCGTTGCCCCCTTTGCGTCGGAGCAGTTCTTC	CSVAPFASEQFF
TRBD1	TRBV5-4	.	TRBJ1-3	17	TGTGCCAGCAGCTTGGATGGACAGGGTTTATCTGGAAACACCATATATTTT	CASSLDGQGLSGNTIYF
TRBD1	TRBV5-4	once	TRBJ1-6	15	TGTGCCAGCAGCCCGGGGACAGGGAACGATTCACCCCTCCACTTT	CASSPGTGNDSPLHF
.	TRBV10-3	.	TRBJ1-2	13	TGTGCCATCAGCGAGGACGGAGACTATGGCTACACCTTC	CAISEDGDYGYTF
TRBD1	TRBV6-6	.	TRBJ2-2	14	TGTGCCAGCGGGGACAGAGAGAACACCGGGGAGCTGTTTTTT	CASGDRENTGELFF
.	TRBV27	.	TRBJ2-1	19	TGTGCCAGCAGTCGAGCGACAGGACCTTTAGGCTACTCCTACAATGAGCAGTTCTTC	CASSRATGPLGYSYNEQFF
.	TRBV2	.	TRBJ2-4	12	TGTGCCAGCAGTGAACAGAAAAACATTCAGTACTTC	CASSEQKNIQYF
.	TRBV15	.	TRBJ1-1	12	TGTGCCACCAGCGTCGGGACTCTCGAAGCTTTCTTT	CATSVGTLEAFF
TRBD1	TRBV19	.	TRBJ1-1	19	TGTGCCAGTAGTTATAGTTCCGCGACAGGGGGGTCCCTAAACACTGAAGCTTTCTTT	CASSYSSATGGSLNTEAFF
.	TRBV4-1	.	TRBJ1-2	13	TGCGCCAGCAGCCAAGAGGACAGAGGTGGCTACACCTTC	CASSQEDRGGYTF
TRBD1	TRBV30	.	TRBJ1-2	12	TGTGCCTGGAGTGTACAGGGGGCAATCTACACCTTC	CAWSVQGAIYTF
TRBD2	TRBV7-6	.	TRBJ2-1	16	TGTGCCAGCAGCTTAGGGGCGGGACTAGCGGGCAATGAGCAGTTCTTC	CASSLGAGLAGNEQFF
TRBD2	TRBV7-2	once	TRBJ2-1	18	TGTGCCAGCAGCAAGGCGGCTAGCGGGGAGAGCTCCTACAATGAGCAGTTCTTC	CASSKAASGESSYNEQFF
.	TRBV19	.	TRBJ2-6	16	TGTGCCACCGCACCCGAACACAGTCTTGGGGCCAACGTCCTGACTTTC	CATAPEHSLGANVLTF
.	TRBV7-9	.	TRBJ1-2	12	TGTGCCACCACCGGCCTGGACTATGGCTACACCTTC	CATTGLDYGYTF
.	TRBV11-3	.	TRBJ1-1	14	TGTGCCAGCAGCCACAGGGCCGGGAACACTGAAGCTTTCTTT	CASSHRAGNTEAFF
.	TRBV24-1	.	TRBJ2-2	17	TGTGCCACCAGTGATCCCAAACAGGGCAGGGAGTCGTTGGAGCTGTTTTTT	CATSDPKQGRESLELFF
TRBD1	TRBV11-2	.	TRBJ2-1	15	TGTGCCAGCAGCCGGGACAGCCAGAACTACAATGAGCAGTTCTTC	CASSRDSQNYNEQFF
.	TRBV25-1	.	TRBJ1-6	17	TGTGCCAGCAGGGGGGAGGGTGTGAGCTCCTATAATTCACCCCTCCACTTT	CASRGEGVSSYNSPLHF
TRBD1	TRBV27	.	TRBJ2-7	15	TGTGCCAGCAGTTTTCTAGGGACAGGGGGCTCCGAGCAGTACTTC	CASSFLGTGGSEQYF
.	TRBV10-2	few	TRBJ2-7	13	TGCGCCAGCAGTGAGTCGGGGCAGGGCGGGCAGTACTTC	CASSESGQGGQYF
.	TRBV18	.	TRBJ2-3	15	TGTGCCAGCTCACCATTACCGGACTTCCCGAATACGCAGTATTTT	CASSPLPDFPNTQYF
.	TRBV3-1/TRBV3-2	.	TRBJ2-5	16	TGTGCCAGCAGCCCAAGTTCGGGCGGGGTTTTAGAGACCCAGTACTTC	CASSPSSGGVLETQYF
TRBD1	TRBV11-2	.	TRBJ1-1	16	TGTGCCAGCAGCTTAGGATTGGGGACAGAGAACACTGAAGCTTTCTTT	CASSLGLGTENTEAFF
.	TRBV5-1	.	TRBJ2-7	14	TGCGCCAGCAGCTTGGCCGATAGGGGCGACGAGCAGTACTTC	CASSLADRGDEQYF
TRBD2	TRBV2	.	TRBJ2-3	15	TGTGCCAGCAGTCAAGCGGGAGGGCCCACAGATACGCAGTATTTT	CASSQAGGPTDTQYF
TRBD1	TRBV5-1	.	TRBJ2-5	14	TGCGCCAGCAGCTTGGGACAGGGGATACAGACCCAGTACTTC	CASSLGQGIQTQYF
.	TRBV19	.	TRBJ2-5	12	TGTGCCAGTAGTCTGAGTAAAGAGACCCAGTACTTC	CASSLSKETQYF
TRBD2	TRBV5-5	.	TRBJ2-2	17	TGTGCCAGCAGCTTGACCCCAGCGGGAGAAGACACCGGGGAGCTGTTTTTT	CASSLTPAGEDTGELFF
.	TRBV5-4	.	TRBJ1-6	14	TGTGCCAGCAGCTCGGACATGTATAATTCACCCCTCCACTTT	CASSSDMYNSPLHF